A single sample gave rise to the 30 T cell receptor beta chains below, sequenced in a study of blood T cell repertoires in COVID-19. TCRdb's table, derived via immunoSEQ multiplex PCR, lists solely in-frame clones and lacks some. The repertoire includes over 70,000 clones, 90% of them detected once, and 4.3% sits in the top ten. Sequenced input: peripheral blood. The receptors here all came from a woman at least 80 years old with active or convalescent COVID-19.

This clone occurred once. The chain has TRBV4-3 and TRBJ1-6; 8 bases are a match to TRBD1. The germline V gene encodes CDR1 LGHNA and CDR2 YSLEER. This CDR3 spans 15 amino acids. Trimming took 0 bases from V and 9 from J; bases not matched to a gene: 4. CDR3 nucleotides: TGCGCCAGCAGCCAAGATAATCAGGGGGCTTCACCCCTCCACTTT. Its protein product is CASSQDNQGASPLHF.

This rearrangement joins TRBV10-3 to TRBJ2-3; maybe TRBD1 (5 bases). The CDR3 extends over 12 amino acids. Germline CDR1 and CDR2: ENHRY and SYGVKD. Trimming cost V 8 bases and J 3 bases, with 9 bases left between them. DNA of the CDR3: TGTGCCATCGGGGCAGGGACAGATACGCAGTATTTT. It is translated as CAIGAGTDTQYF.

The V gene is TRBV6-5, the J gene TRBJ2-1; TRBD2 might be the D (5 bases). V was pared by 6 bases and J by 8 bases, with 8 bases between. The germline V gene encodes CDR1 MNHEY and CDR2 SVGAGI. This CDR3 is built from 11 residues. The chain's CDR3 is CASSDGDEQFF. As DNA, the CDR3 is TGTGCCAGCAGCGACGGGGATGAGCAGTTCTTC.

The V gene is TRBV27, the J gene TRBJ1-5, with D possibly matching TRBD1 (5 bases). The CDR3 runs 17 residues. Germline loops: CDR1 MNHEY, CDR2 SMNVEV (reference sequence). Deletions cut 1 base from V and 3 bases from J, with 16 bases between. The chain's CDR3 is CASSLWGGGTFNQPQHF. The DNA for the CDR3 is TGTGCCAGCAGTTTATGGGGAGGAGGGACCTTCAATCAGCCCCAGCATTTT.

The rearrangement uses TRBV5-1 and TRBJ1-1; 8 bases agree with TRBD1. The V and J ends lost 4 bases and 1 base, in that order; junction bases with no gene match: 12. The CDR3 extends over 17 amino acids. Germline CDR1 SGHRS, CDR2 YFSETQ. The DNA of the CDR3 is TGCGCCAGCAGCCGAAATCTTCAGGGGGCCCCGAACACTGAAGCTTTCTTT. It is translated as CASSRNLQGAPNTEAFF.

The chain recombines TRBV2 with TRBJ1-6; 10 bases align to TRBD1. The V gene end was trimmed by 5 bases and the J gene end by 8 bases; junction bases not matched to a gene: 3. The CDR3 extends over 14 amino acids. Germline V gene sequence: CDR1 SNHLY, CDR2 FYNNEI. The CDR3 region is CASSPGTGDSPLHF. The CDR3 DNA follows: TGTGCCAGCAGTCCCGGGACAGGGGATTCACCCCTCCACTTT.

The V call is TRBV10-3, the J call TRBJ1-5; TRBD1 is a possible D gene (6 bases). The V end lost 8 bases, the J end lost 0 bases, and 11 bases lay between the germline ends. Germline CDR1 reads ENHRY; CDR2 reads SYGVKD. This CDR3 region has 14 residues. CDR3 coding DNA: TGTGCCATCCGGGACACCGATAGCAATCAGCCCCAGCATTTT. Its translation is CAIRDTDSNQPQHF.

This sequence joins TRBV5-1 and TRBJ2-3; 8 bases align to TRBD2. The ends lost 4 bases at V and 3 bases at J; junction bases unmatched: 7. CDR1 SGHRS and CDR2 YFSETQ come from the germline V gene. There are 15 residues in the CDR3. CDR3 sequence (DNA): TGCGCCAGCAGCGACAGCGGGAGTAAAACAGATACGCAGTATTTT. Amino acids: CASSDSGSKTDTQYF.

The chain combines TRBV3-1 (or the pseudogene TRBV3-2) with TRBJ2-5, with TRBD2 identical over 7 bases. From germline, CDR1 is LGHDT and CDR2 YNNKEL (reference sequence). V dropped 1 base and J dropped 4; count of bases not matched to a gene: 15. CDR3 length equals 18 residues. The CDR3 sequence: CASSQARGDLFFGETQYF. The CDR3 DNA follows: TGTGCCAGCAGCCAAGCCCGGGGGGATCTTTTTTTCGGAGAGACCCAGTACTTC.

The V gene is TRBV19, the J gene TRBJ2-2; 8 nucleotides match TRBD2. V was pared by 2 bases and J by 5 bases, with 7 bases of the junction left unmatched. Germline CDR1 and CDR2: LNHDA and SQIVND (reference sequence). The CDR3 length is 16 residues. The CDR3 sequence is CASSILGGRSTGELFF. CDR3 coding DNA: TGTGCCAGTAGTATACTGGGCGGGAGGAGTACCGGGGAGCTGTTTTTT.

This clone is a singleton in its sample. The genes are TRBV28 and TRBJ2-6; D may be TRBD1 (5 bases). Germline assignment: CDR1 MDHEN and CDR2 SYDVKM. The V end was cut by 4 bases, the J end by 0 bases, with 13 bases between. This CDR3 is built from 17 residues. The CDR3 coding sequence is TGTGCCAGCAGTTCAGGGTCCATTCTCTCTGGGGCCAACGTCCTGACTTTC. Protein: CASSSGSILSGANVLTF.

The chain carries TRBV11-2 and TRBJ2-1; 11 nucleotides agree with TRBD2. Germline V gene sequence: CDR1 SGHAT, CDR2 FQNNGV. The CDR3 consists of 19 residues. V shed 5 bases, J shed 3 bases, and the junction held 15 bases outside the gene matches. The CDR3 reads CASSPGGLAGGPFYNEQFF. The CDR3 DNA reads TGTGCCAGCAGCCCGGGGGGGCTAGCGGGAGGACCTTTCTACAATGAGCAGTTCTTC.

The chain employs TRBV6-5 and TRBJ2-7; a weak D match, TRBD2 (5 bases). Trimming left V 6 bases short and J 0 bases short, with 12 bases between. CDR3 length: 14 amino acids. Germline V gene lookup returns CDR1 MNHEY and CDR2 SVGAGI. CDR3 sequence: CASRRRGFSYEQYF. As DNA, the CDR3 is TGTGCCAGCAGGAGACGGGGTTTCTCCTACGAGCAGTACTTC.

V is TRBV27 and J is TRBJ2-1, with D possibly matching TRBD1 (5 bases). The V end lost 6 bases, the J end lost 5 bases, and 14 bases lay between the germline ends. The CDR3 is made up of 14 amino acids. Germline values: CDR1 MNHEY, CDR2 SMNVEV (reference sequence). CDR3 DNA: TGTGCCAGCAGAGTGACTGGACACCACAATGAGCAGTTCTTC. This encodes CASRVTGHHNEQFF.

This clone was recorded only once. V is TRBV6-4 and J is TRBJ2-1; the match to TRBD2 covers 7 bases. The CDR3 covers 14 residues. Germline CDR1 is MRHNA and CDR2 is SNTAGT. J lost 9 bases, V lost 6 bases, and 11 bases had no gene match. The CDR3 bases are TGTGCCAGCAGCAGACTAGCTGGGGTGGGTGAGCAGTTCTTC. Translation: CASSRLAGVGEQFF.

The chain has TRBV7-2 and TRBJ2-7, with D perhaps matching TRBD2 (5 bases). Germline V gene data show CDR1 as SGHTA and CDR2 as FQGNSA. CDR3 length: 17 amino acids. V was trimmed by 1 base and J by 0 bases, leaving 16 bases between them. The CDR3 sequence is CASSLGHLQRSSYEQYF. CDR3 nucleotide sequence: TGTGCCAGCAGCTTAGGGCACCTCCAGCGGAGCTCCTACGAGCAGTACTTC.

The chain joins TRBV6-5 to TRBJ2-7; D not certain. Germline CDR1 MNHEY, CDR2 SVGAGI. Trimming removed 6 bases at V and 0 bases at J, with 6 bases between. The CDR3 covers 12 residues. CDR3 in DNA: TGTGCCAGCAGCCCCTACTCCTACGAGCAGTACTTC. The encoded protein is CASSPYSYEQYF.

V is TRBV28 and J is TRBJ2-5; 8 bases are a match to TRBD2. Looked up from germline, CDR1 is MDHEN and CDR2 is SYDVKM. V shed 1 base, J shed 0 bases, and the junction held 7 bases outside the gene matches. The CDR3 contains 17 residues. The CDR3 DNA follows: TGTGCCAGCAGTTTATCTCCGGGAGGGACGTACCAAGAGACCCAGTACTTC. Translating gives CASSLSPGGTYQETQYF.

The V call is TRBV3-1 (or the pseudogene TRBV3-2), the J call TRBJ2-3; 8 bases are a match to TRBD1. This CDR3 has 15 residues. Germline loops: CDR1 LGHDT, CDR2 YNNKEL (reference sequence). With V trimmed by 3 bases and J by 1 base, 3 bases remained unmatched. The CDR3 coding sequence is TGTGCCAGCAGCCACCCAGGGGGCGGCACAGATACGCAGTATTTT. The encoded protein is CASSHPGGGTDTQYF.

The chain recombines TRBV29-1 with TRBJ2-1; D not certain. V was cut by 4 bases and J by 0 bases, with 10 bases left in between. CDR1 is SQVTM and CDR2 is ANQGSEA in the germline V gene. The CDR3 contains 14 residues. The CDR3 DNA sequence: TGCAGCGTTGGGCGGCTTAGCTCCTACAATGAGCAGTTCTTC. Translated, it gives CSVGRLSSYNEQFF.

J is TRBJ2-5 and V is TRBV5-1, with D possibly matching TRBD1 (5 bases). V was trimmed by 0 bases and J by 5 bases, leaving 11 bases between them. CDR1 and CDR2 (germline): SGHRS, YFSETQ. The CDR3 runs to 14 residues. CDR3 in DNA: TGCGCCAGCAGCTTGGGGCAGGGTTCGGAGACCCAGTACTTC. It translates to CASSLGQGSETQYF.

The gene calls are TRBV21-1 and TRBJ2-3; the D call in the table, TRBD1, was not verified against the DNA. TRBV21-1 is flagged as a pseudogene. This CDR3 is built from 16 residues. CDR3 in amino acids: CASSARQGLGTDTQYF. The CDR3, as DNA: TGTGCCAGCAGCGCACGACAGGGACTGGGAACAGATACGCAGTATTTT.

This chain uses TRBV7-2 with TRBJ2-5; 9 bases match TRBD2. Losses at the gene ends were 1 base for V and 5 bases for J; bases not matched to a gene: 11. CDR3 length: 17 residues. CDR1 SGHTA and CDR2 FQGNSA come from the germline V gene. The CDR3, as DNA: TGTGCCAGCAGCTTAGAGCTTAGCGGGAGTTCGAGGGAGACCCAGTACTTC. It is translated as CASSLELSGSSRETQYF.

The J gene is TRBJ2-3, the V gene TRBV7-2; D possibly corresponds to TRBD2 (6 bases). This CDR3 contains 16 residues. The germline V gene has CDR1 SGHTA and CDR2 FQGNSA. V was shortened by 0 bases and J by 0 bases, with 10 bases between the two germline ends. As DNA, the CDR3 is TGTGCCAGCAGCTTAGCAGGCCGGGGGAGCACAGATACGCAGTATTTT. It is translated as CASSLAGRGSTDTQYF.

This clone was seen only a few times. The chain is built from TRBV7-9 and TRBJ1-1; TRBD1 aligns across 7 bases. Germline trimming cut 4 bases from V and 4 bases from J; bases unmatched to any gene: 3. Looked up from germline, CDR1 is SEHNR and CDR2 is FQNEAQ (reference sequence). The CDR3 is 13 amino acids. CDR3 nucleotide sequence: TGTGCCAGCAGCTATGGACAGGCCACTGAAGCTTTCTTT. Encoded protein: CASSYGQATEAFF.

The CDR3 DNA follows: TGTGCCCCTACTGGACACTACACTGAAGCTTTCTTT. Translated, it gives CAPTGHYTEAFF. The V gene is TRBV12-3 or TRBV12-4, the J gene TRBJ1-1; maybe TRBD1 (5 bases). The CDR3 sequence is 12 residues long. V gave up 11 bases and J gave up 3 bases, with 13 bases separating them.

A remark on this clone: The same CDR3 arises from other DNA sequences in this sample as well. The chain carries TRBV6-2 or TRBV6-3 and TRBJ1-1, with TRBD1 as a possible D gene (5 bases). The V end lost 3 bases, the J end lost 1 base, and 6 bases lay between the germline ends. The CDR3 is 13 residues long. Looked up from germline, CDR1 is MNHEY and CDR2 is SVGEGT. As DNA, the CDR3 is TGTGCCAGCAGTTATGGACAGAACACTGAAGCTTTCTTT. Its protein product is CASSYGQNTEAFF.

CDR3 coding DNA: TGTGCCAGCAGTCCCGGACAGGGGGGTGGCTACACCTTC. Translation: CASSPGQGGGYTF. The chain is built from TRBV27 and TRBJ1-2; 10 positions agree with TRBD1. The CDR3 sequence is 13 residues long. Trimming at V came to 5 bases and at J to 7 bases, leaving 4 bases not matched to a gene. Germline V CDR1 and CDR2: MNHEY, SMNVEV (reference sequence).

The V and J genes are TRBV23-1 and TRBJ1-5; TRBD1 might be the D (6 bases). TRBV23-1 is noted as an ORF with a role that remains uncertain. V lost 5 bases and J lost 8, with 34 bases in between. There are 20 residues in the CDR3. In DNA form, the CDR3 reads TGCGCCAGCAGTAACAAAAAGTCTACAGGGTCCCCCAGTATTGTAGAGCCCCAGCATTTT. Encoded protein: CASSNKKSTGSPSIVEPQHF.

This chain joins TRBV24-1 and TRBJ1-5, with TRBD1 matching over 10 bases. After removal of 3 bases from V and 4 bases from J, the junction contained 5 bases not matched to a gene. This CDR3 comprises 16 residues. Germline V CDR1 and CDR2: KGHDR, SFDVKD. The CDR3: CATSDAGQGGNQPQHF. CDR3 nucleotides: TGTGCCACCAGTGATGCCGGACAGGGGGGAAATCAGCCCCAGCATTTT.